This TCR beta chain emerged from a study of T cells in localized non-small cell lung cancer (dated by TCRdb to 2018 to 2020). Study-level background: The study examined T cell repertoires in a few hundred patients with early-stage NSCLC and compared tumors with uninvolved tumor-adjacent lungs. The cohort consisted of a few hundred treatment-naive NSCLC patients whose localized lung tumors had been resected. NSCLC patients had a mean age of roughly 66 years, and around 130 were male and nearly 110 female.

Via the germline V gene (reference sequence), CDR1 is SEHNR and CDR2 FQNEAQ. The V and J ends are trimmed by 1 base and 8 bases, leaving 11 bases between them. The CDR3, cysteine through phenylalanine, is 14 amino acids long. The retained sequence is limited to the CDR3, 42 bases, with the frame set at the first base. Results and caveats for the whole study, not just this receptor: Uninvolved tumor-adjacent lung showed the highest T cell clonality, higher than tumor, which suggests more focused antigenic responses in the adjacent lung. Because of the exploratory design, TCR variables were selected using unadjusted p-values without false-discovery rate correction. Higher blood T cell density associated with longer overall survival, while higher adjacent-lung clonality associated with shorter survival. Multi-region tumor sequencing was not performed, so intratumor heterogeneity could not be excluded. A median of roughly 56 of the top 100 tumor clones were detected in paired uninvolved adjacent lung, and around 27 of these tumor clones were also found among the top 100 clones of the paired uninvolved adjacent lung.

At diagnosis, peripheral blood, uninvolved tumor-adjacent lung and tumor were collected and were preserved as a mix of fresh-frozen and FFPE material. For TCR repertoire profiling, blood samples were analyzed in the form of peripheral blood mononuclear cells. To note about this clone: It has no known antigen specificity. No base quality information exists; no much larger clone differs at one position.

TCR beta CDR3 regions were sequenced from DNA using the immunoSEQ Assay. In the paper's pipeline: To compute T cell density, TCR beta template counts were normalized to usable DNA, which was estimated by amplifying housekeeping genes. Richness was estimated with the preseqR package, extrapolating to 400,000 templates for PBMC samples and 120,000 templates for tissue samples. Clonality was defined as one minus Pielou's evenness. Differential abundance testing on productive amino-acid clonotypes, with a minimum total count of 5 and an alpha of 0.1, was used to identify tissue-enriched TCRs. Repertoire overlap between compartments was quantified with the Jaccard Index and Morisita Overlap Index. TCR beta CDR3s were clustered by GLIPH together with public tetramer-defined viral CDR3s, and at least three viral sequences plus V-gene enrichment were required for viral motifs. In its TCRdb copy, this immuneACCESS table keeps in-frame sequences only and misses some clones. Where compared with another copy, unresolved V genes explain less than half of these, and the others have no known cause. The V and J calls and clone size come from that table; D and trimming were worked out from the DNA. The sample table contains roughly 70,000 clones; only one count was recorded for approximately 87% of them. 20% to 25% of the sample belongs to the ten largest clones.

The TCR comes from a male donor aged 60 or over with stage III squamous cell lung carcinoma. The chain joins TRBV7-9 to TRBJ1-4; the D gene remains uncertain. The specimen comprised peripheral blood, sampled before any cancer treatment. In nucleotide form, the sequence is TGTGCCAGCAGCTTAGAGACACCGGGGGAAAAACTGTTTTTT. It encodes CASSLETPGEKLFF.